Given below is one T cell receptor (beta chain) in context. Antigen unknown. This specimen comes from a study of CD8 T cells in ankylosing spondylitis. Study-wide results and caveats: Disease-linked clones proved CD8+ and comparatively uncommon in peripheral blood. Characteristic, it appeared, of ankylosing spondylitis blood was a TCR beta motif of several highly homologous variants.

Libraries of TCR beta came from quantitative 5'-RACE with molecular barcodes. TCRdb reprocessed the 5' RACE reads via MiXCR and lists one record per CDR3 protein. The sample holds about 92,000 distinct CDR3 sequences, about 9% seen once. V lost 6 bases and J lost 0, with 20 bases in between. This CDR3 spans 17 amino acids. The germline CDR1 and CDR2 sequences are MNHEY and SVGEGT. Sequencing was performed on blood, either unsorted or a sorted T cell fraction (not recorded which). The TCR comes from a male donor with ankylosing spondylitis or in good health (not recorded which). This chain uses TRBV6-2 or TRBV6-3 with TRBJ1-1; D might be TRBD1 (6 bases). The CDR3 sequence: CASSWITGKTLNTEAFF. The CDR3 coding sequence is TGTGCCAGCAGCTGGATTACAGGGAAAACCTTGAACACTGAAGCTTTCTTT.